This TCR beta chain is from a study of blood T cell repertoires in COVID-19. For the study at large: Sites across the United States, Italy and Spain contributed samples from acute and convalescent COVID-19. PBMCs, B-cell-depleted T cells, or T cells were the source of the cDNA or gDNA that made up the material.

Per the study methods: Amplification with reference gene primers provided the estimates of nucleated cell counts. TCRdb's copy holds only in-frame clones and misses some; the assay was immunoSEQ multiplex PCR. The DNA gave D and trimming, while V, J and clone size come from that table. This table holds 110,000 to 150,000 clones, approximately 80% found once. CDR3 length equals 18 residues. V lost 0 bases to trimming and J lost 0 bases, with 18 bases between them. This chain uses TRBV23-1 with TRBJ2-7, with D perhaps matching TRBD2 (5 bases). TRBV23-1 is identified as an open reading frame with a role that is uncertain. Sequencing was done on a sample of peripheral blood. This receptor was taken from a human donor in a cohort sampled during active COVID-19. CDR3 nucleotides: TGCGCCAGCAGTCAATCATGGAATGAGCGGCCGAGCTCCTACGAGCAGTACTTC. This encodes CASSQSWNERPSSYEQYF.